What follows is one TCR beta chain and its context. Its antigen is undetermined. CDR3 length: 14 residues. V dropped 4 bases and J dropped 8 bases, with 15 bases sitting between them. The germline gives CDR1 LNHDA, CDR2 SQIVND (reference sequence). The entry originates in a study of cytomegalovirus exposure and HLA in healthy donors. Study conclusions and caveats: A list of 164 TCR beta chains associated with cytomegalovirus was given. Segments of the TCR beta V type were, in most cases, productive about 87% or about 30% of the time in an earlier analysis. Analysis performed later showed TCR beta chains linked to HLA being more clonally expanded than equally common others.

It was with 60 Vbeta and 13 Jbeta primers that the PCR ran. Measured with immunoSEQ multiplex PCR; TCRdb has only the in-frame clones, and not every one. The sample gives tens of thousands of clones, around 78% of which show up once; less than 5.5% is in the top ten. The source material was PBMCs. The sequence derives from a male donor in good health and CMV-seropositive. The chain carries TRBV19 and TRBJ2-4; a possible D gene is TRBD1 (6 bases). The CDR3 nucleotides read TGTGCCAGTAGTAAAACGACAGGATTGGACATTCAGTACTTC. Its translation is CASSKTTGLDIQYF.